Listed below are T cell receptor beta chains from one sample, sequenced in a study of CD8 T cells in ankylosing spondylitis. One entry per CDR3 protein, called by TCRdb with MiXCR from the 5' RACE reads. The sample carries about 140,000 distinct CDR3 sequences, about 6.7% recorded once. Specimen: blood, either unsorted or a sorted T cell fraction (not recorded which). The receptors come from a female donor with ankylosing spondylitis or in good health (not recorded which). Both conserved end residues are part of each CDR3. D genes are given only for firm matches. The size of a clone is reported for some rows only, either as once, few or many, or as a class for expanded clones.

TRBJ2-2	.	TRBV4-1	many	TGCGCCAGCAGCGAAACGGACGGGGAGCTGTTTTTT	CASSETDGELFF
TRBJ1-2	TRBD1	TRBV20-1	many	TGCAGTGCTAGAACGACAGGGTTGGACTACACCTTC	CSARTTGLDYTF
TRBJ1-2	.	TRBV27	many	TGTGCCAGCAGGCCCGGGGGAAACTATGGCTACACCTTC	CASRPGGNYGYTF
TRBJ2-4	.	TRBV10-3	many	TGTGCCGCCACAGGTGACCTAGCCAAAAACATTCAGTACTTC	CAATGDLAKNIQYF
TRBJ1-6	.	TRBV5-1	many	TGCGCCAGCAGTAGGGGACACGATTCACCCCTCCACTTT	CASSRGHDSPLHF
TRBJ1-1	.	TRBV6-1	many	TGTGCCAGCAGACCACAGGAAAAAACTGAAGCTTTCTTT	CASRPQEKTEAFF
TRBJ2-3	TRBD1	TRBV4-3	many	TGCGCCAGCAGCCCGAGACAGGGCGCAGATACGCAGTATTTT	CASSPRQGADTQYF
TRBJ1-6	.	TRBV27	.	TGTACCAGCAGCGGAGGATCCTATAATTCACCCCTCCACTTT	CTSSGGSYNSPLHF
TRBJ2-7	.	TRBV4-1	many	TGCGCCAGCAGCCAAGCGGGGGTTGGATCCGAGCAGTACTTC	CASSQAGVGSEQYF
TRBJ2-7	TRBD2	TRBV5-6	.	TGTGCCAGCACGGGCCAGGGACTAAGAACCTACGAGCAGTACTTC	CASTGQGLRTYEQYF
TRBJ2-3	TRBD2	TRBV7-3	many	TGTGCCAGCAGCGAAAGCGGGGGCGGAGATACGCAGTATTTT	CASSESGGGDTQYF
TRBJ2-7	.	TRBV2	.	TGTGCCAGCAGTGAAACCGGGGTATACTACGAGCAGTACTTC	CASSETGVYYEQYF
TRBJ1-4	.	TRBV29-1	many	TGCAGCTCGTTGTGGGGAGAAAAACTGTTTTTT	CSSLWGEKLFF
TRBJ2-3	TRBD1	TRBV12-3/TRBV12-4	few	TGTGCCAGCAGTTTAAGGGGGCACCTTAGCACAGATACGCAGTATTTT	CASSLRGHLSTDTQYF
TRBJ2-3	.	TRBV29-1	many	TGCAGCGTCCGTCCCGCAGATACGCAGTATTTT	CSVRPADTQYF
TRBJ2-1	.	TRBV28	many	TGTGCCAGCGACAGGAGCTCCTACAATGAGCAGTTCTTC	CASDRSSYNEQFF
TRBJ2-1	TRBD1	TRBV4-1	many	TGCGCCAGCAGCCAAGGAGCGGGACAGGGCTACAATGAGCAGTTCTTC	CASSQGAGQGYNEQFF
TRBJ1-1	.	TRBV19	.	TGTGCCAGTACAAGCAGAGGCGAAGCTTTCTTT	CASTSRGEAFF
TRBJ2-1	TRBD1	TRBV20-1	many	TGCAGTGCTAGGACAGGGGTGTATGAGCAGTTCTTC	CSARTGVYEQFF
TRBJ1-3	.	TRBV4-1	many	TGCGCCAGCAGCCAAGATTCCATGTCTGGAAACACCATATATTTT	CASSQDSMSGNTIYF
TRBJ2-2	.	TRBV3-1	.	TGTGCCAGCAGCCAAGATCTCTTGGCCGGGGAGCTGTTTTTT	CASSQDLLAGELFF
TRBJ2-7	.	TRBV20-1	few	TGCAGTGCTCGGGAGCTTTTCTCCTACGAGCAGTACTTC	CSARELFSYEQYF
TRBJ2-7	.	TRBV19	.	TGTGCCAGTAGTATAGCACGGGGCGAGCAGTACTTC	CASSIARGEQYF
TRBJ2-1	TRBD2	TRBV6-4	many	TGTGCCAGCAGTGACGGAGCGGGGGGGTCGAATGAGCAGTTCTTC	CASSDGAGGSNEQFF
TRBJ1-2	.	TRBV12-3/TRBV12-4	many	TGTGCCAGCAGTTTAGTCAGACAATCTATCTATGGCTACACCTTC	CASSLVRQSIYGYTF
TRBJ1-3	.	TRBV6-5	.	TGTGCCAGCAGTTATGGAGCAGGGGTAGGAGGAAACACCATATATTTT	CASSYGAGVGGNTIYF
TRBJ2-7	.	TRBV2	many	TGTGCCAGCAGTGGCCGACAGTTCTCCTACGAGCAGTACTTC	CASSGRQFSYEQYF
TRBJ1-1	.	TRBV18	.	TGTGCCAGCTCACCACCAGGGCCGAACACTGAAGCTTTCTTT	CASSPPGPNTEAFF
TRBJ2-3	TRBD2	TRBV18	many	TGTGCCAGCTCACCCGGGACTAGCGGGGGGGCTTTCGTGGATACGCAGTATTTT	CASSPGTSGGAFVDTQYF
TRBJ1-5	.	TRBV7-2	few	TGTGCCAGCAGCTTAGTTAGCAGTCAGCCCCAGCATTTT	CASSLVSSQPQHF
TRBJ2-3	TRBD2	TRBV10-3	few	TGTGCCATCAGTTTAAGCCCTAGCGGAACCCTTCGGCCGGATACGCAGTATTTT	CAISLSPSGTLRPDTQYF